The 14 T cell receptor beta chains below come from one sample, sequenced in a study of blood T cell repertoires in COVID-19. Method: immunoSEQ multiplex PCR; TCRdb's copy keeps in-frame clones and lacks some. The table records hundreds of thousands of clones, 87% of them present only once. The specimen was PBMCs or T cells enriched from blood (not recorded which). All receptors come from a man aged 40-49 years in a cohort exposed to, infected with or recovered from COVID-19 (not recorded which).

The chain has TRBV14 and TRBJ2-5; D is perhaps TRBD2 (6 bases). V lost 4 bases and J lost 1, with 16 bases in between. CDR3 length: 16 residues. The germline CDR1 and CDR2 sequences are SGHDN and FVKESK. The chain's CDR3 is CASSPWGAGIQETQYF. DNA of the CDR3: TGTGCCAGCAGCCCGTGGGGCGCGGGGATCCAAGAGACCCAGTACTTC.

The chain links TRBV15 to TRBJ2-3; TRBD2 matches at 7 bases. Germline V gives CDR1 LNHNV, CDR2 YYDKDF (reference sequence). The J segment lost 0 bases and the V segment lost 0 bases, leaving 6 bases of the junction unmatched. The CDR3 runs 17 residues. CDR3 bases: TGTGCCACCAGCAGAGACCTAAAGCGGGGTAGCACAGATACGCAGTATTTT. Amino acid sequence: CATSRDLKRGSTDTQYF.

The CDR3 nucleotides read TGTGCCAGCAGTTCCCTGGACGGGATCAACTATGGCTACACCTTC. Its translation is CASSSLDGINYGYTF. The V gene is TRBV28, the J gene TRBJ1-2, with D hard to call. Germline loops: CDR1 MDHEN, CDR2 SYDVKM. V was trimmed by 4 bases and J by 2 bases, leaving 14 bases between them. The CDR3 sequence is 15 residues long.

The chain carries TRBV2 and TRBJ2-2; 7 nucleotides line up with TRBD1. This CDR3 is 15 amino acids long. Trimming took 5 bases from V and 4 from J; bases not matched to a gene: 7. Germline V gene lookup returns CDR1 SNHLY and CDR2 FYNNEI. The CDR3 sequence is CASSRQGQVTGELFF. The DNA for the CDR3 is TGTGCCAGCAGTCGACAGGGTCAGGTCACCGGGGAGCTGTTTTTT.

The J gene is TRBJ1-2, the V gene TRBV5-6; perhaps TRBD1 as D (6 bases). In germline, CDR1 is SGHDT, CDR2 YYEEEE. The CDR3 extends over 13 amino acids. The ends were cut back, 1 base at V and 3 bases at J, with 7 bases in the middle. The CDR3 sequence is CASSLRQDYGYTF. The CDR3 DNA is TGTGCCAGCAGCTTGCGACAGGACTATGGCTACACCTTC.

This chain joins TRBV7-8 and TRBJ2-1, with 8 bases identical to TRBD2. With V trimmed by 5 bases and J by 2 bases, 2 bases remained unmatched. Looked up from germline, CDR1 is SGHVS and CDR2 is FQNEAQ. CDR3 length equals 14 residues. This chain's CDR3 is CASSRSGTYNEQFF. As DNA, the CDR3 is TGTGCCAGCAGCCGTAGCGGGACCTACAATGAGCAGTTCTTC.

CDR3 loop: CASSLTGDNEKLFF. The CDR3 bases are TGTGCCAGCAGTTTGACGGGGGATAATGAAAAACTGTTTTTT. The chain joins TRBV6-4 to TRBJ1-4, with a weak D call TRBD1 (5 bases). The CDR3 consists of 14 residues. Between the trimmed V and J ends, which lost 5 bases and 4 bases, there was a span of 11 bases. Germline values: CDR1 MRHNA, CDR2 SNTAGT.

This sequence joins TRBV11-2 and TRBJ2-7; D remains unclear. V was pared by 5 bases and J by 7 bases, with 15 bases between. The CDR3 runs 13 residues. The V gene's germline CDR1 is SGHAT and CDR2 FQNNGV. CDR3 residues: CASSGQLEQEQYF. The CDR3 nucleotides read TGTGCCAGCAGCGGGCAGTTAGAACAAGAGCAGTACTTC.

The J gene is TRBJ2-7, the V gene TRBV7-2, with 10 positions matching TRBD2. In germline, CDR1 is SGHTA, CDR2 FQGNSA. After removal of 2 bases from V and 4 bases from J, the junction contained 8 bases not matched to a gene. This CDR3 contains 16 residues. The CDR3 coding sequence is TGTGCCAGCAGCTTATCTCCTAGCGGGAGCAGTTACGAGCAGTACTTC. Translating it yields CASSLSPSGSSYEQYF.

The CDR3 region has the DNA TGTGCCAGCTCGCGGACTAGCGCCCCACAAGATACGCAGTATTTT. It translates to CASSRTSAPQDTQYF. The V gene is TRBV18, the J gene TRBJ2-3, with 9 bases aligning to TRBD2. The CDR3 spans 15 residues. Germline V gene data show CDR1 as KGHSH and CDR2 as LQKENI. The J segment lost 5 bases and the V segment lost 6 bases, leaving 9 bases of the junction unmatched.

The chain carries TRBV3-1 (or the pseudogene TRBV3-2) and TRBJ2-1; D not resolved. CDR3 length equals 12 residues. Germline CDR1 LGHDT, CDR2 YNNKEL (reference sequence). V lost 1 base, J lost 12 bases, and 10 bases lay in between. Here the CDR3 reads CASSQVTTLQFF. For the CDR3, the DNA is TGTGCCAGCAGCCAAGTAACTACACTGCAGTTCTTC.

This clone was detected once. J is TRBJ2-3 and V is TRBV9; D is perhaps TRBD2 (6 bases). From germline, CDR1 is SGDLS and CDR2 YYNGEE. V shed 0 bases and J shed 4 bases, with 9 bases lying between them. This CDR3 is 14 amino acids long. CDR3 bases: TGTGCCAGCAGCGTAGGGCCGGGAGCAGATACGCAGTATTTT. Translation: CASSVGPGADTQYF.

The rearrangement joins TRBV20-1 to TRBJ2-7; 7 bases fit TRBD1. J gave up 3 bases and V 3 bases, and 5 bases lay outside the gene matches. There are 13 residues in the CDR3. Germline V gene sequence: CDR1 DFQATT, CDR2 SNEGSKA (reference sequence). The CDR3 nucleotides read TGCAGTGCTAGTGTACAGGGGTACTACGAGCAGTACTTC. Encoded protein: CSASVQGYYEQYF.

The chain uses TRBV29-1 and TRBJ2-2; 10 bases agree with TRBD2. J gave up 4 bases and V 5 bases, and 4 bases lay outside the gene matches. The CDR3 extends over 14 amino acids. The germline V gene has CDR1 SQVTM and CDR2 ANQGSEA. The CDR3 protein is CSVTGTSVTGELFF. The CDR3 DNA is TGCAGCGTTACCGGGACTAGCGTCACCGGGGAGCTGTTTTTT.